The 10 T cell receptor beta chains below come from one sample, sequenced in a study of OX40 agonist ivuxolimab in advanced cancers. TCRdb's copy holds only in-frame clones and misses some; the assay was immunoSEQ multiplex PCR. The table includes roughly 34,000 clones, 80% to 95% detected once. The specimen comprised CD4+ or CD8+ T cells sorted from blood, sampled in a trial of the OX40 agonist ivuxolimab. These receptors were taken from an adult with an advanced solid tumor such as melanoma, head and neck, liver or kidney cancer.

CDR3 residues: CASSIGQGVNTEAFF. The CDR3 nucleotides read TGTGCCAGTAGTATAGGACAGGGAGTGAACACTGAAGCTTTCTTT. The chain combines TRBV19 with TRBJ1-1; 7 nucleotides align to TRBD1. The germline CDR1 and CDR2 sequences are LNHDA and SQIVND (reference sequence). The CDR3 is 15 amino acids. V trimming: 1 base; J trimming: 0 bases; junction bases outside the gene matches: 2. The full variable domain, rest sourced from reference TRBV19 and TRBJ1-1, is DGGITQSPKYLFRKEGQNVTLSCEQNLNHDAMYWYRQDPGQGLRLIYYSQIVNDFQKGDIAEGYSVSREKKESFPLTVTSAQKNPTAFYLCASSIGQGVNTEAFFGQGTRLTVV.

V gene TRBV5-4 combines with J gene TRBJ2-3; 13 nucleotides line up with TRBD2. Germline trimming cut 5 bases from V and 1 base from J; bases unmatched to any gene: 4. CDR1 is SGHNT and CDR2 is YYREEE in the germline V gene (reference sequence). CDR3 size: 16 residues. The CDR3 nucleotides are TGTGCCAGCAGTACTAGCGGGGGGGCCGGCACAGATACGCAGTATTTT. It codes for CASSTSGGAGTDTQYF.

The chain recombines TRBV29-1 with TRBJ2-4; D is unclear. V lost 6 bases and J 0 bases, leaving 15 bases between the germline ends. In germline, CDR1 is SQVTM, CDR2 ANQGSEA. The CDR3 consists of 15 residues. CDR3 DNA: TGCAGCGTGTTAAGGGCGCTTCCAGCCAAAAACATTCAGTACTTC. It encodes CSVLRALPAKNIQYF.

The chain uses TRBV6-1 and TRBJ2-7; 7 nucleotides agree with TRBD1. CDR1 and CDR2 from the germline V gene are MNHNS and SASEGT. After removal of 7 bases from V and 3 bases from J, the junction contained 3 bases not matched to a gene. This CDR3 comprises 12 residues. The CDR3 DNA is TGTGCCAGCACCGGGACAGACTACGAGCAGTACTTC. Its protein is CASTGTDYEQYF.

On this clone: This sample includes further DNA sequences coding for the same CDR3. The chain recombines TRBV7-8 with TRBJ2-5; 8 bases are a match to TRBD1. V shed 8 bases and J 1 base; nucleotides not matched to a gene: 3. CDR3 length: 13 residues. In germline, CDR1 is SGHVS, CDR2 FQNEAQ. Here the CDR3 DNA reads TGTGCCAGCCGACAGGGGACCCAAGAGACCCAGTACTTC. It is translated as CASRQGTQETQYF.

V usage is TRBV27 and J usage is TRBJ2-1, with 8 bases that match TRBD1. The trim removed 5 bases at V and 7 bases at J, leaving 10 bases unmatched. Germline V CDR1 and CDR2: MNHEY, SMNVEV (reference sequence). This CDR3 is 15 amino acids long. CDR3 nucleotide sequence: TGTGCCAGCAGTCCGCCCAGGACAGGGAGGAATGAGCAGTTCTTC. Its protein product is CASSPPRTGRNEQFF.

This clone was observed a single time. This rearrangement joins TRBV6-6 to TRBJ1-1; D not certain. This CDR3 comprises 13 residues. CDR1 MNHNY and CDR2 SVGAGI come from the germline V gene (reference sequence). The V end was cut by 7 bases, the J end by 3 bases, with 12 bases between. For the CDR3, the DNA is TGTGCCAGCAACGAAAGGCTGGACACTGAAGCTTTCTTT. Its translation is CASNERLDTEAFF.

The V call is TRBV6-5, the J call TRBJ2-3; D is uncertain. Deletions cut 0 bases from V and 0 bases from J, with 4 bases between. This CDR3 has 14 residues. CDR1 and CDR2 (germline): MNHEY, SVGAGI. CDR3 DNA sequence: TGTGCCAGCAGTTACTCGCCTAGCACAGATACGCAGTATTTT. Its protein is CASSYSPSTDTQYF.

This chain links TRBV15 with TRBJ2-1; a weak D match, TRBD2 (6 bases). V lost 1 base to trimming and J lost 7 bases, with 8 bases between them. The CDR3 consists of 13 residues. Germline V gene sequence: CDR1 LNHNV, CDR2 YYDKDF (reference sequence). The DNA for the CDR3 is TGTGCCACCAGCAGAGGGGGGGTTAATGAGCAGTTCTTC. It yields the protein CATSRGGVNEQFF. The full variable domain, in which reference TRBV15 and TRBJ2-1 provide the parts outside the CDR3, is DAMVIQNPRYQVTQFGKPVTLSCSQTLNHNVMYWYQQKSSQAPKLLFHYYDKDFNNEADTPDNFQSRRPNTSFCFLDIRSPGLGDTAMYLCATSRGGVNEQFFGPGTRLTVL.

This clone came up once. The same CDR3 is also encoded by other DNA sequences in this sample. The gene calls are TRBV6-5 and TRBJ2-7, with D perhaps TRBD2 (6 bases). The V end lost 6 bases, the J end lost 4 bases, and 13 bases lay between the germline ends. This CDR3 has 13 residues. Germline lookup yields CDR1 MNHEY and CDR2 SVGAGI. The CDR3 DNA reads TGTGCCAGCAGGGGGGGAGGTTCGTACGAGCAGTACTTC. Residues: CASRGGGSYEQYF.